This T cell receptor beta chain originates from a study of blood T cell repertoires in COVID-19. Study-level information: Collection of acute and convalescent COVID-19 samples took place in the United States, Italy and Spain. PBMCs, B-cell-depleted T cells, or T cells provided the cDNA or gDNA that made up the material.

Per the original methods: Amplifying reference gene primers gave estimates of nucleated cell counts. Repertoires were generated with immunoSEQ multiplex PCR, while TCRdb's copy carries only in-frame clones and drops some. V, J and clone size reflect that table, while D and trimming were determined from the DNA. The sample carries over 250,000 clones, 75% to 90% recorded once. The germline CDR1 and CDR2 sequences are SQVTM and ANQGSEA. The CDR3 has 14 residues. Germline trimming cut 7 bases from V and 1 base from J; bases unmatched to any gene: 7. The chain carries TRBV29-1 and TRBJ1-1; 9 nucleotides align to TRBD1. Material for sequencing was peripheral blood. The TCR originated in a woman aged 70-85 years with acute or convalescent COVID-19. CDR3 sequence: CSARDRDGNTEAFF. CDR3 DNA: TGCAGCGCCCGGGACAGGGATGGGAACACTGAAGCTTTCTTT.